This TCR beta chain was recovered during a study of regulatory T cells in long-lasting Graves disease. V was clipped by 6 bases and J by 6 bases; unmatched bases: 7. The germline V gene has CDR1 KGHSH and CDR2 LQKENI. The CDR3 contains 15 residues. General study points: Because few samples were included, accuracy may have been lower. The number of shared public clonotypes was higher in persistent patients (approximately 2,500) than new patients (966).

Time point in this sample: newly diagnosed GD, antithyroid drugs for less than 3 months. Extracted RNA from PBMCs served as the source of the TCR library. Patients came through an endocrinology department, and that department was in Xi'an, China. Both iRepertoire HTBI primers and Arm-PCR of CDR3 regions were used to build the TCR beta libraries. TCRdb used MiXCR to reprocess the multiplex PCR reads, holding one entry per CDR3 protein. The data contain approximately 470,000 distinct CDR3 sequences, about 17% of them singletons. This clonotype has just a few counts. As yet, its antigen is unknown. Separately, the same data were catalogued under a study of T cells in Graves' hyperthyroidism and ophthalmopathy.

Sequencing used peripheral blood mononuclear cells (PBMCs), obtained at new diagnosis, from a patient treated with antithyroid drugs. The chain has TRBV18 and TRBJ2-2; 10 bases map to TRBD1. This TCR was recovered from a man aged 35-49 years with Graves disease. The CDR3 region is CASSRGQGFAGELFF. CDR3 DNA sequence: TGTGCCAGCTCGCGGGGACAGGGGTTCGCCGGGGAGCTGTTTTTT.